This is a list of T cell receptor beta chains from one sample in a study of T cells after somatic rescue of genetic block. Assay used: immunoSEQ multiplex PCR; TCRdb lists only in-frame clones, some missing. The profile shows 13,000 to 15,000 clones, approximately 79% of them singletons. The sequenced sample consisted of peripheral blood mononuclear cells (PBMCs). The source is a boy aged 10-17 years. CDR3s include the opening cysteine and the closing phenylalanine or tryptophan. A D gene is named only where the DNA matches it firmly. The size field is filled for only some rows; it gives once, few, many or a size class.

CDR3 protein | CDR3 DNA | D gene | clone size | J gene | V gene
CASSDPHDRVPLVGETQYF | TGTGCCAGCAGTGATCCCCACGACAGGGTCCCATTAGTAGGAGAGACCCAGTACTTC | TRBD1 | . | TRBJ2-5 | TRBV2
CASSEGRINEKLFF | TGTGCCAGCAGTGAAGGGAGGATCAATGAAAAACTGTTTTTT | . | once | TRBJ1-4 | TRBV6-1
CASRIGGVYEQYF | TGTGCCAGCAGAATAGGCGGGGTCTACGAGCAGTACTTC | . | . | TRBJ2-7 | TRBV28
CASRGKRGMVAQPQHF | TGTGCCAGCAGGGGCAAGCGGGGGATGGTTGCCCAGCCCCAGCATTTT | . | once | TRBJ1-5 | TRBV28
CASRVGLLRNSPGSEQYF | TGTGCCAGCAGGGTGGGACTCCTCCGGAACTCACCAGGGAGCGAGCAGTACTTC | . | . | TRBJ2-7 | TRBV14
CASSQTGSALEKLFF | TGTGCCAGCAGCCAAACCGGGTCCGCCCTTGAAAAACTGTTTTTT | . | . | TRBJ1-4 | TRBV7-2
CASSYMNTEAFF | TGTGCCAGCAGTTATATGAACACTGAAGCTTTCTTT | . | few | TRBJ1-1 | TRBV6-5
CASGSLQGRSNEKLFF | TGTGCCAGCGGCTCTCTTCAGGGAAGATCTAATGAAAAACTGTTTTTT | . | . | TRBJ1-4 | TRBV28
CASSPRVFNQPQHF | TGTGCCAGCAGTCCCCGGGTTTTTAACCAGCCCCAGCATTTT | . | . | TRBJ1-5 | TRBV28
CASMVDRSNEKLFF | TGTGCCAGCATGGTGGACAGGAGTAATGAAAAACTGTTTTTT | TRBD1 | . | TRBJ1-4 | TRBV28
CASSGGDRVEKLFF | TGTGCCAGCAGTGGTGGGGACAGGGTTGAAAAACTGTTTTTT | TRBD1 | . | TRBJ1-4 | TRBV28
CASSLTLRVAGYQETQYF | TGTGCCAGCAGCTTAACTCTGAGGGTAGCGGGCTACCAAGAGACCCAGTACTTC | TRBD2 | . | TRBJ2-5 | TRBV7-6
CASNEGASSNQPQHF | TGTGCCAGCAACGAGGGGGCGTCGAGCAATCAGCCCCAGCATTTT | TRBD1 | . | TRBJ1-5 | TRBV2
CASSLGAGGLYEQYF | TGCGCCAGCAGCTTGGGGGCAGGGGGCTTGTACGAGCAGTACTTC | TRBD1 | . | TRBJ2-7 | TRBV5-1
CASTKGQARNQPQHF | TGTGCCAGCACCAAGGGACAGGCAAGGAATCAGCCCCAGCATTTT | TRBD1 | . | TRBJ1-5 | TRBV6-6
CASSEMGLSGTLTDTQYF | TGTGCCAGCAGTGAAATGGGGTTGAGCGGAACCCTCACAGATACGCAGTATTTT | . | . | TRBJ2-3 | TRBV6-1
CASSGHGGRASQETQYF | TGTGCCAGCAGTGGACATGGCGGCAGGGCATCTCAAGAGACCCAGTACTTC | . | . | TRBJ2-5 | TRBV25-1
CASSELAGYYNEQFF | TGCGCCAGCAGTGAACTAGCGGGATACTACAATGAGCAGTTCTTC | TRBD2 | once | TRBJ2-1 | TRBV10-1
CASSLAPGVGSGNTIYF | TGTGCCAGCAGCTTGGCCCCAGGGGTTGGGTCTGGAAACACCATATATTTT | . | . | TRBJ1-3 | TRBV4-2
CASSLWRGVSYEQYF | TGTGCCAGCAGCCTCTGGCGGGGGGTATCCTACGAGCAGTACTTC | TRBD2 | . | TRBJ2-7 | TRBV7-9
CASSWDGSGANVLTF | TGCGCCAGCAGCTGGGACGGCTCTGGGGCCAACGTCCTGACTTTC | . | few | TRBJ2-6 | TRBV5-1
CASSLGVRSNQPQHF | TGTGCCAGCAGTTTGGGGGTAAGGAGCAATCAGCCCCAGCATTTT | . | . | TRBJ1-5 | TRBV28
CASSLGPSSYEQYF | TGTGCCAGCAGCTTAGGCCCGAGCTCCTACGAGCAGTACTTC | . | . | TRBJ2-7 | TRBV7-9
CASSLSWGGNEQFF | TGTGCCAGCAGCCTATCATGGGGAGGCAATGAGCAGTTCTTC | . | few | TRBJ2-1 | TRBV7-6
CASSLNLGGYTF | TGTGCCAGCAGTCTCAATTTGGGGGGCTACACCTTC | . | few | TRBJ1-2 | TRBV2
CASSLGLAVTDTQYF | TGCGCCAGCAGCTTGGGACTAGCGGTCACAGATACGCAGTATTTT | TRBD2 | . | TRBJ2-3 | TRBV5-1
CASSLFGGGPHEQYF | TGTGCCAGCAGTTTATTTGGGGGAGGGCCTCACGAGCAGTACTTC | TRBD2 | . | TRBJ2-7 | TRBV28
CAWGGDLVTQYF | TGTGCCTGGGGGGGGGATCTAGTGACCCAGTACTTC | TRBD2 | . | TRBJ2-5 | TRBV30
CASSLARTIWGLHEQFF | TGTGCCAGCAGCTTAGCCCGGACTATTTGGGGCTTACATGAGCAGTTCTTC | . | . | TRBJ2-1 | TRBV7-9
CAISQGTSGGYQETQYF | TGTGCCATCAGTCAAGGGACTAGCGGGGGCTACCAAGAGACCCAGTACTTC | TRBD2 | . | TRBJ2-5 | TRBV10-3
CASSLQGNTEAFF | TGTGCCAGCAGTTTACAAGGGAACACTGAAGCTTTCTTT | . | few | TRBJ1-1 | TRBV27
CASSLTQDKNYGYTF | TGTGCCAGCAGCTTAACACAGGACAAAAACTATGGCTACACCTTC | . | . | TRBJ1-2 | TRBV7-9
CAISAAGGSHEQYF | TGTGCCATCAGTGCCGCGGGAGGATCCCACGAGCAGTACTTC | TRBD2 | once | TRBJ2-7 | TRBV10-3